This TCR delta chain is drawn from a study of Vδ1+ human thymocytes. Trimming took off 2 bases at V and 1 base at J, with 23 bases between the two ends. The CDR3 is 19 amino acids. Per germline, CDR1 TSWWSYY and CDR2 QGS. The study, taken as a whole, reports: Thymic TRG and TRD repertoires appeared highly polyclonal.

RNA was extracted from the cells and then reverse transcribed. CDR3 amplicons came from multiplex PCR with pooled V-gene forward and constant-region reverse primers. TCRdb ran CATT on the multiplex PCR reads. The repertoire includes under 80,000 delta-chain clones, around 35% of them detected once, and more than 0.25% sits in the top ten. Concerning this clone: Its antigen is not known.

The source of this sequence is a boy younger than two who had congenital heart surgery. The chain employs TRDV1 and TRDJ1; a possible D gene is TRDD3 (6 bases). Sequenced: Vdelta1+ gamma-delta thymocytes from the thymus. Subset in this sample: FACS-sorted CD3+ TCRalphabeta- TCRVdelta1+ TCRVdelta2- thymocytes. The CDR3 DNA is TGTGCTCTTGGGGAAAAAGACCCCAGACTGGGTCCGGTCACCGATAAACTCATCTTT. It is translated as CALGEKDPRLGPVTDKLIF.